In this sample, the clone carrying this T cell receptor (beta chain) turned up once. One end of the junction varies from germline; a read error may be responsible. This CDR3 spans 8 amino acids. Germline V lookup: CDR1 SGHAT, CDR2 FQNNGV. Study processing details: By means of reference gene primer amplification, nucleated cell counts were estimated. Generated by immunoSEQ multiplex PCR, the TCRdb table keeps only in-frame clones and is missing some. For V, J and clone size, that table is used; D and trimming come from the DNA. This sample has more than 110,000 clones, with approximately 78% found just once. These data are taken from a study of blood T cell repertoires in COVID-19. The overall study: In each case, the material was cDNA or gDNA derived from T cells, B-cell-depleted T cells, or PBMCs.

The chain employs TRBV11-2 and TRBJ2-3; possibly TRBD1 for D (5 bases). This receptor was identified in a woman at least 80 years old with acute or convalescent COVID-19. Sequencing input: peripheral blood. The chain's CDR3 is CASSSRVF. CDR3 nucleotides: TGTGCCAGCAGCTCCAGGGTATTT.